The source of this T cell receptor beta chain is a study of PD-L1 blockade in urothelial cancer. Overall study: Investigators checked blood 3 weeks (second dose) and 6 weeks after treatment start.

Sample time point: pretreatment peripheral blood. Assay: immunoSEQ multiplex PCR; the TCRdb copy retains only in-frame clones and omits some. The sample shows tens of thousands of clones, 65% to 85% of them seen only once. The sequenced sample was PBMCs, obtained around atezolizumab (anti-PD-L1) treatment. This clonotype originated in a woman between 70 and 85 years old with urothelial cancer.

CDR3 protein: CASSPFEGPNYGYTF. The CDR3 bases are TGTGCCAGCAGCCCGTTTGAGGGTCCTAACTATGGCTACACCTTC. This rearrangement joins TRBV6-5 to TRBJ1-2; D is ambiguous. V was trimmed by 6 bases and J by 0 bases, leaving 14 bases between them. The CDR3 runs 15 residues. From germline, CDR1 is MNHEY and CDR2 SVGAGI.